The 18 T cell receptor beta chains given below trace back to one sample, sequenced in a study of OX40 agonist ivuxolimab in advanced cancers. Here immunoSEQ multiplex PCR was the method, and the copy in TCRdb shows in-frame clones only, minus some. The sample lists fewer than 100,000 clones, around 83% seen once, with about 0.71% in the top ten. This specimen was CD4+ or CD8+ T cells sorted from blood, taken in a trial of the OX40 agonist ivuxolimab. The receptors stem from an adult with an advanced solid tumor such as melanoma, head and neck, liver or kidney cancer.

V gene TRBV2 combines with J gene TRBJ1-3; D remains ambiguous. Deletions cut 0 bases from V and 4 bases from J, with 4 bases between. The CDR3 runs 13 residues. Germline V CDR1 and CDR2: SNHLY, FYNNEI. CDR3 coding DNA: TGTGCCAGCAGTGAAGCACAGGGAAACACCATATATTTT. It specifies CASSEAQGNTIYF.

In its sample, this clone was seen once. The chain's CDR3 is CASSLSGANTGELFF. CDR3 in DNA: TGTGCCAGCAGCCTTAGCGGGGCGAACACCGGGGAGCTGTTTTTT. This rearrangement joins TRBV7-2 to TRBJ2-2; TRBD2 aligns across 8 bases. Germline V gene sequence: CDR1 SGHTA, CDR2 FQGNSA. V dropped 5 bases and J dropped 0; count of bases not matched to a gene: 2. This CDR3 is 15 amino acids long. Drawing the rest from reference TRBV7-2 and TRBJ2-2, the complete variable domain is GAGVSQSPSNKVTEKGKDVELRCDPISGHTALYWYRQSLGQGLEFLIYFQGNSAPDKSGLPSDRFSAERTGGSVSTLTIQRTQQEDSAVYLCASSLSGANTGELFFGEGSRLTVL.

This clone was detected once. The chain has TRBV28 and TRBJ1-1; 7 bases map to TRBD1. This CDR3 has 19 amino acids. V dropped 5 bases and J dropped 5; count of bases not matched to a gene: 23. The germline V gene encodes CDR1 MDHEN and CDR2 SYDVKM. CDR3 in amino acids: CASSLLIRRDSASRTEAFF. The CDR3 coding sequence is TGTGCCAGCAGTCTACTCATCCGCCGGGACAGCGCTTCTAGGACTGAAGCTTTCTTT.

This chain joins TRBV7-9 and TRBJ1-3, with 8 bases lining up with TRBD1. CDR1 and CDR2 (germline): SEHNR, FQNEAQ (reference sequence). V shed 1 base, J shed 2 bases, and the junction held 4 bases outside the gene matches. There are 16 residues in the CDR3. In DNA form, the CDR3 reads TGTGCCAGCAGCTTAGGGACAGGGACGGCTGGAAACACCATATATTTT. Its protein is CASSLGTGTAGNTIYF.

The gene calls are TRBV23-1 and TRBJ1-5; D is unclear. TRBV23-1 is reported as an ORF; its role is uncertain. The CDR3 covers 18 residues. With 0 bases removed from V and 2 bases from J, the gap between germline ends came to 17 bases. CDR3 nucleotides: TGCGCCAGCAGTCAATCGATTCAGCCATGGGAGGGCAATCAGCCCCAGCATTTT. This codes for CASSQSIQPWEGNQPQHF.

V is TRBV15 and J is TRBJ1-1; D is unresolved. The CDR3 runs 15 residues. Germline lookup yields CDR1 LNHNV and CDR2 YYDKDF (reference sequence). V dropped 2 bases and J dropped 1 base, with 11 bases sitting between them. Here the CDR3 reads CATSRPPPGNTEAFF. CDR3 nucleotides: TGTGCCACCAGCAGACCGCCCCCTGGGAACACTGAAGCTTTCTTT. Full variable domain (remainder filled in from reference TRBV15 and TRBJ1-1): DAMVIQNPRYQVTQFGKPVTLSCSQTLNHNVMYWYQQKSSQAPKLLFHYYDKDFNNEADTPDNFQSRRPNTSFCFLDIRSPGLGDTAMYLCATSRPPPGNTEAFFGQGTRLTVV.

The rearrangement links TRBV6-5 to TRBJ2-3; no reliable D call. Germline values: CDR1 MNHEY, CDR2 SVGAGI. The length of the CDR3 is 14 residues. V lost 0 bases to trimming and J lost 2 bases, with 6 bases between them. The CDR3 region is CASSYSQPTDTQYF. In DNA form, the CDR3 reads TGTGCCAGCAGTTACTCGCAGCCCACAGATACGCAGTATTTT.

The gene calls are TRBV5-1 and TRBJ1-3, with D possibly matching TRBD1 (6 bases). The CDR3 extends over 13 amino acids. V was clipped by 4 bases and J by 7 bases, with 12 bases between them. Germline-derived CDR1 and CDR2 are SGHRS and YFSETQ. CDR3 residues: CASSPAGANTIYF. The CDR3 DNA reads TGCGCCAGCAGCCCGGCGGGGGCGAACACCATATATTTT. Looking up the rest from reference TRBV5-1 and TRBJ1-3 gives the full variable domain: KAGVTQTPRYLIKTRGQQVTLSCSPISGHRSVSWYQQTPGQGLQFLFEYFSETQRNKGNFPGRFSGRQFSNSRSEMNVSTLELGDSALYLCASSPAGANTIYFGEGSWLTVV.

The rearrangement uses TRBV11-2 and TRBJ2-3, with no clear D. This CDR3 has 14 amino acids. From germline, CDR1 is SGHAT and CDR2 FQNNGV. With 6 bases removed from V and 5 bases from J, the gap between germline ends came to 15 bases. The CDR3 DNA follows: TGTGCCAGCAGTTCCAACTTCGACGGAGATACGCAGTATTTT. Residues: CASSSNFDGDTQYF.

The chain uses TRBV4-2 and TRBJ2-7; 9 nucleotides line up with TRBD2. Germline trimming cut 5 bases from V and 5 bases from J; bases unmatched to any gene: 7. The CDR3 extends over 14 amino acids. Per the germline V gene, CDR1 is LGHNA and CDR2 is YNFKEQ. This chain's CDR3 is CASSLAGGGDEQYF. The DNA of the CDR3 is TGTGCCAGCAGCTTGGCCGGCGGGGGGGACGAGCAGTACTTC.

This clone was picked up one time. V is TRBV5-4 and J is TRBJ2-5, with TRBD1 matching over 7 bases. The CDR3 covers 14 residues. Germline V gene data show CDR1 as SGHNT and CDR2 as YYREEE (reference sequence). Trimming took 0 bases from V and 5 from J; bases not matched to a gene: 4. CDR3 coding DNA: TGTGCCAGCAGCTTGGAAGGGGGCAGGGAGACCCAGTACTTC. It specifies CASSLEGGRETQYF.

The CDR3 loop is CASSGGQGYEQYF. CDR3 nucleotides: TGCGCCAGCAGCGGGGGACAGGGCTACGAGCAGTACTTC. This sequence joins TRBV5-1 and TRBJ2-7; 9 nucleotides line up with TRBD1. J gave up 3 bases and V 4 bases, and 2 bases lay outside the gene matches. Per the germline V gene, CDR1 is SGHRS and CDR2 is YFSETQ. This CDR3 is 13 amino acids long. The full variable domain, in which reference TRBV5-1 and TRBJ2-7 provide the parts outside the CDR3, is KAGVTQTPRYLIKTRGQQVTLSCSPISGHRSVSWYQQTPGQGLQFLFEYFSETQRNKGNFPGRFSGRQFSNSRSEMNVSTLELGDSALYLCASSGGQGYEQYFGPGTRLTVT.

The CDR3 DNA is TGTGCCAGTAGTCTAGGAGGGGCCTCTGGAAACACCATATATTTT. Its protein product is CASSLGGASGNTIYF. The gene calls are TRBV19 and TRBJ1-3; maybe TRBD1 (5 bases). Trimming removed 5 bases at V and 0 bases at J, with 11 bases between. CDR1 is LNHDA and CDR2 is SQIVND in the germline V gene (reference sequence). There are 15 residues in the CDR3.

V usage is TRBV18 and J usage is TRBJ1-1; D possibly corresponds to TRBD1 (5 bases). CDR1 and CDR2 from the germline V gene are KGHSH and LQKENI. Between the trimmed V and J ends, which lost 3 bases and 7 bases, there was a span of 12 bases. The CDR3 consists of 13 residues. The CDR3 DNA follows: TGTGCCAGCTCACCGCGTGACAGTCTTGAAGCTTTCTTT. This gives the protein CASSPRDSLEAFF.

The chain is built from TRBV7-8 and TRBJ1-1; 9 nucleotides agree with TRBD1. This CDR3 spans 17 amino acids. V lost 2 bases to trimming and J lost 8 bases; unmatched junction nucleotides: 15. Germline CDR1 and CDR2: SGHVS and FQNEAQ. The CDR3: CASSLRDWTGAFGEAFF. The CDR3 DNA is TGTGCCAGCAGCTTACGTGATTGGACAGGGGCCTTCGGGGAAGCTTTCTTT.

The genes are TRBV6-6 and TRBJ1-1, with a tentative D call TRBD1 (5 bases). Between the trimmed V and J ends, which lost 6 bases and 1 base, there was a span of 12 bases. Germline V CDR1 and CDR2: MNHNY, SVGAGI (reference sequence). The CDR3 has 14 residues. The CDR3 DNA reads as TGTGCCAGCAGCTCAACTACAGGGAACACTGAAGCTTTCTTT. The encoded protein is CASSSTTGNTEAFF.

The CDR3 protein is CASRGGEGQPQHF. The CDR3 nucleotides are TGTGCCAGCAGAGGGGGCGAGGGACAGCCCCAGCATTTT. The V gene is TRBV6-5, the J gene TRBJ1-5, with TRBD1 matching over 7 bases. CDR1 and CDR2 from the germline V gene are MNHEY and SVGAGI. The V segment lost 6 bases and the J segment 7 bases; nucleotides outside the gene matches: 6. The CDR3 is 13 amino acids.

The CDR3 region has the DNA TGTGCCAGCACTAGCGGGGAGGGTAGCACAGATACGCAGTATTTT. Translating it yields CASTSGEGSTDTQYF. The rearrangement links TRBV28 to TRBJ2-3; TRBD2 matches 9 bases. Germline V gene lookup returns CDR1 MDHEN and CDR2 SYDVKM. CDR3 length: 15 residues. V was pared by 7 bases and J by 0 bases, with 5 bases of the junction left unmatched.